A single sample gave rise to the 14 T cell receptor beta chains below, sequenced in a study of CD8+CD57+ T cells in acquired aplastic anemia (dated 2018 in TCRdb). The data were produced on an Illumina HiSeq 2000. TCR beta VDJ combination and CDR3 sequence profiling used genomic DNA as the template. TCRdb's own reprocessing of the public reads used fastp at Q25 and MiXCR and kept productive beta chains. Each CDR3 protein gets just one entry, which takes the most common genes and DNA from the rows behind it. Here the sample has 150,000 to 200,000 distinct CDR3 sequences; approximately 43% occur a single time. The ten most abundant clones make up under 1.2% of the sample. The sequencing sample was made of sorted CD4+, CD8+, or CD8+CD57+ T cells (not recorded which) from PBMCs. Receptors originate from a human donor in good health.

The chain links TRBV19 to TRBJ2-7; D may correspond to TRBD1 or TRBD2 (6 bases each). Germline V lookup: CDR1 LNHDA, CDR2 SQIVND (reference sequence). This CDR3 has 15 amino acids. The V gene lost 5 bases and the J gene lost 2 bases, with 16 bases spanning the gap. The CDR3 here is CASSGGGTRTYEQYF. The DNA for the CDR3 is TGTGCCAGTAGTGGCGGAGGGACACGGACCTACGAGCAGTACTTC.

Many counts were recorded for this clonotype. The rearrangement links TRBV5-6 to TRBJ2-7; 11 positions agree with TRBD2. J lost 2 bases, V lost 4 bases, and 2 bases had no gene match. The germline V gene encodes CDR1 SGHDT and CDR2 YYEEEE. This CDR3 has 14 residues. Written as DNA, the CDR3 is TGTGCCAGCAGCAGACTAGCGGGGACCTACGAGCAGTACTTC. Translating it yields CASSRLAGTYEQYF.

With respect to this clonotype: A read error may explain this, as a much larger clone is one base away. This chain connects TRBV6-5 to TRBJ2-3, with D perhaps assigned TRBD1 or TRBD2 (6 bases each). The germline CDR1 and CDR2 sequences are MNHEY and SVGAGI. Trimming cost V 2 bases and J 10 bases, with 13 bases left between them. The CDR3 consists of 13 residues. As DNA, the CDR3 is TGTGCCAGCAGTTACCGGAGGGGGGATGCGCAGTATTTT. This codes for CASSYRRGDAQYF.

This chain connects TRBV12-3 or TRBV12-4 to TRBJ2-4, with TRBD1 identical over 8 bases. The CDR3 has 21 amino acids. V gave up 2 bases and J gave up 1 base; unmatched junction bases: 19. The DNA of the CDR3 is TGTGCCAGCAGTTTAAGTGACAGGGGTCTCAGAACTCTCCTCGCCAAAAACATTCAGTACTTC. This translates into CASSLSDRGLRTLLAKNIQYF.

This clonotype was picked up many times. The V gene is TRBV9, the J gene TRBJ2-2; TRBD2 matches at 11 bases. Germline values: CDR1 SGDLS, CDR2 YYNGEE. Losses at the gene ends were 0 bases for V and 6 bases for J; bases not matched to a gene: 7. CDR3 length: 17 amino acids. The CDR3 nucleotides are TGTGCCAGCAGCGTAGCGTCTTCGACTAGCGGGGCCGGGGAGCTGTTTTTT. Translated, it gives CASSVASSTSGAGELFF.

With respect to this clonotype: Since a much larger clone is just one base distant, this may be a read error. The chain combines TRBV10-3 with TRBJ1-1; no firm D call. CDR1 is ENHRY and CDR2 is SYGVKD in the germline V gene. The CDR3 length is 12 residues. Trimming cost V 6 bases and J 7 bases, with 12 bases left between them. CDR3 sequence reads: CAIRPAIGEAFF. The CDR3 nucleotides are TGTGCCATCAGACCAGCAATAGGTGAAGCTTTCTTT.

V is TRBV5-1 and J is TRBJ1-6; 8 bases are a match to TRBD1. The germline V gene encodes CDR1 SGHRS and CDR2 YFSETQ. V lost 0 bases, J lost 8 bases, and 4 bases stayed unmatched. This CDR3 is 15 amino acids long. Written as DNA, the CDR3 is TGCGCCAGCAGCTTGGCCGCAGGGGGCGATTCACCCCTCCACTTT. Encoded protein: CASSLAAGGDSPLHF.

The CDR3 region has the DNA TGCAGTGCTGCTACAGGGGAGGATACGCAGTATTTT. This sequence encodes CSAATGEDTQYF. The genes are TRBV20-1 and TRBJ2-3, with 7 nucleotides matching TRBD1. The V segment lost 5 bases and the J segment 6 bases; nucleotides outside the gene matches: 5. In germline, CDR1 is DFQATT, CDR2 SNEGSKA (reference sequence). The CDR3 totals 12 residues.

The gene calls are TRBV7-6 and TRBJ1-2, with a weak D call TRBD1 (5 bases). CDR1 is SGHVS, CDR2 FNYEAQ, per germline. Trimming pared 5 bases from V and 8 bases from J, leaving 18 bases between. The CDR3 contains 14 residues. DNA for the CDR3: TGTGCCAGCAGCGATGCCGGGAGAGGGGTCGGCTACACCTTC. Its translation is CASSDAGRGVGYTF.

This clonotype was detected a few times. The V call is TRBV3-1, the J call TRBJ2-6; 10 nucleotides align to TRBD1. V dropped 8 bases and J dropped 4; count of bases not matched to a gene: 11. In germline, CDR1 is LGHDT, CDR2 YNNKEL (reference sequence). The CDR3 loop spans 17 amino acids. The CDR3 DNA reads TGTGCCAGCTCCTCTGCCGGGACAGGGGCCGGGGCCAACGTCCTGACTTTC. It yields the protein CASSSAGTGAGANVLTF.

Concerning this clonotype: This may arise from a read error, as a much more abundant clone is one base away. This chain uses TRBV12-5 with TRBJ1-5; D may be TRBD1 (5 bases). From germline, CDR1 is LGHNT and CDR2 FRNRAP. Between the trimmed V and J ends, which lost 3 bases and 3 bases, there was a span of 15 bases. There are 16 residues in the CDR3. CDR3 loop: CASGFATPGNNQPQHF. The DNA of the CDR3 is TGTGCTAGTGGTTTCGCAACCCCAGGGAACAATCAGCCCCAGCATTTT.

This clonotype was observed at least ten times. This chain uses TRBV19 with TRBJ1-1; D gene ambiguous. Trimming removed 6 bases at V and 9 bases at J, with 26 bases between. CDR3 length equals 16 residues. Germline V CDR1 and CDR2: LNHDA, SQIVND (reference sequence). CDR3: CASSLLTGSSPDKAFF. Written as DNA, the CDR3 is TGTGCCAGTAGCCTACTAACCGGATCTTCGCCCGACAAAGCTTTCTTT. Full variable domain (remainder filled in from reference TRBV19 and TRBJ1-1): DGGITQSPKYLFRKEGQNVTLSCEQNLNHDAMYWYRQDPGQGLRLIYYSQIVNDFQKGDIAEGYSVSREKKESFPLTVTSAQKNPTAFYLCASSLLTGSSPDKAFFGQGTRLTVV.

This clonotype was picked up many times. The chain carries TRBV12-3 or TRBV12-4 and TRBJ2-3; no clear D gene. V was shortened by 3 bases and J by 2 bases, with 9 bases between the two germline ends. This CDR3 contains 14 residues. The CDR3 DNA reads as TGTGCCAGCAGTTTTGGATCCTCCACAGATACGCAGTATTTT. As protein: CASSFGSSTDTQYF.

This chain uses TRBV3-1 with TRBJ1-1; possibly TRBD1 for D (6 bases). The V gene lost 4 bases and the J gene lost 4 bases, with 16 bases spanning the gap. This CDR3 comprises 15 residues. CDR1 and CDR2 (germline): LGHDT, YNNKEL (reference sequence). CDR3 region: CASSLPQETGTEAFF. In DNA, the CDR3 is TGTGCCAGCAGCCTCCCCCAGGAGACAGGCACTGAAGCTTTCTTT.